These 9 T cell receptor beta chains share one sample of origin, sequenced in a study of regulatory T cells in long-lasting Graves disease. Documented time point: newly diagnosed GD, antithyroid drugs for less than 3 months. Following extraction of RNA from PBMCs, that RNA was used to make the TCR library. Researchers made TCR beta libraries by using iRepertoire HTBI primers and running Arm-PCR on CDR3 regions. Each CDR3 protein is one row after TCRdb ran MiXCR on the multiplex PCR reads. The sample has about 420,000 distinct CDR3 sequences; 16% are singletons. The data also belong to a second study, concerning T cells in Graves' hyperthyroidism and ophthalmopathy.

The input for sequencing was peripheral blood mononuclear cells (PBMCs), taken at new diagnosis, from a patient treated with antithyroid drugs. These TCRs come from a woman aged 18-30 years with Graves disease.

This chain uses TRBV9 with TRBJ2-2; 10 positions match TRBD1. The CDR3 is 17 residues long. Germline V CDR1 and CDR2: SGDLS, YYNGEE. With 3 bases clipped from V and 3 bases from J, the junction kept 8 bases outside the gene matches. CDR3 sequence: CASSEPGQGLDTGELFF. CDR3 nucleotides: TGTGCCAGCAGCGAACCGGGACAGGGGTTGGACACCGGGGAGCTGTTTTTT.

This clonotype was observed many times. CDR3 amino acids: CASSEESATQYF. CDR3 nucleotides: TGTGCCAGCAGTGAAGAAAGCGCGACGCAGTATTTT. V is TRBV2 and J is TRBJ2-3, with D uncertain. Germline CDR1 and CDR2: SNHLY and FYNNEI. Trimming left V 1 base short and J 9 bases short, with 8 bases between. The length of the CDR3 is 12 residues.

The chain is built from TRBV7-9 and TRBJ1-1; perhaps TRBD1 as D (6 bases). The CDR3 sequence is 14 residues long. Per the germline V gene, CDR1 is SEHNR and CDR2 is FQNEAQ (reference sequence). V dropped 5 bases and J dropped 7 bases, with 17 bases sitting between them. CDR3 region: CASSHPRDTNEAFF. The DNA of the CDR3 is TGTGCCAGCAGCCATCCCCGGGACACTAATGAAGCTTTCTTT.

This rearrangement joins TRBV7-9 to TRBJ1-1; unclear D gene. The CDR3 sequence is 14 residues long. Trimming took off 6 bases at V and 2 bases at J, with 13 bases between the two ends. Germline lookup yields CDR1 SEHNR and CDR2 FQNEAQ (reference sequence). Here the CDR3 reads CASSPPAFNTEAFF. In DNA form, the CDR3 reads TGTGCCAGCAGTCCCCCGGCGTTTAACACTGAAGCTTTCTTT.

This clonotype was seen at least ten times. CDR3 nucleotides: TGCGCCAGCAGCTTGGCCGCAGGGGGCAATGAGCAGTTCTTC. Translated: CASSLAAGGNEQFF. The chain is built from TRBV5-1 and TRBJ2-1; 7 nucleotides match TRBD1. The CDR3 runs 14 residues. V shed 0 bases, J shed 6 bases, and the junction held 3 bases outside the gene matches. Germline CDR1 SGHRS, CDR2 YFSETQ.

The table lists this clonotype with a few counts. The CDR3 loop reads CASSFSVAGPNTGELFF. CDR3 DNA sequence: TGTGCCAGCAGTTTCTCGGTAGCGGGGCCGAACACCGGGGAGCTGTTTTTT. This chain uses TRBV12-3 or TRBV12-4 with TRBJ2-2, with 8 nucleotides matching TRBD2. CDR3 length: 17 amino acids. V shed 3 bases, J shed 0 bases, and the junction held 6 bases outside the gene matches.

The chain joins TRBV30 to TRBJ2-7; either TRBD1 or TRBD2 may fit D (5 bases each). Looked up from germline, CDR1 is GTSNPN and CDR2 is SVGIG (reference sequence). Trimming shortened V by 6 bases and J by 6 bases, and 21 bases separated the two germline ends. The CDR3 sequence is 14 residues long. The CDR3 spells CACPGTSDSPEQYF. The CDR3 DNA is TGTGCCTGTCCTGGGACCTCAGACTCTCCCGAGCAGTACTTC.

There are many counts of this clonotype. This chain uses TRBV6-1 with TRBJ2-1, with D perhaps TRBD1 or TRBD2 (6 bases each). CDR1 MNHNS and CDR2 SASEGT come from the germline V gene. This CDR3 has 15 residues. V was cut by 7 bases and J by 6 bases, with 19 bases left in between. The CDR3 DNA reads TGTGCCAGCATCGTGGAAGGGGGGCGTCTCAATGAGCAGTTCTTC. Protein: CASIVEGGRLNEQFF.

The rearrangement joins TRBV7-2 to TRBJ2-3, with 14 bases lining up with TRBD2. Losses at the gene ends were 2 bases for V and 13 bases for J; bases not matched to a gene: 8. CDR1 is SGHTA and CDR2 is FQGNSA in the germline V gene. The CDR3 spans 15 residues. The DNA for the CDR3 is TGTGCCAGCAGCTTAAGGACTAGCGGGAGGAACTACGAGTATTTT. Its translation: CASSLRTSGRNYEYF. The full variable domain, in which reference TRBV7-2 and TRBJ2-3 provide the parts outside the CDR3, is GAGVSQSPSNKVTEKGKDVELRCDPISGHTALYWYRQSLGQGLEFLIYFQGNSAPDKSGLPSDRFSAERTGGSVSTLTIQRTQQEDSAVYLCASSLRTSGRNYEYFGPGTRLTVL.